The entry that follows covers one T cell receptor beta chain sequence. The antigen this receptor binds is unknown. For both bulk and single-cell sequencing, libraries were prepared with the iRepertoire multiplex PCR system and TCR subtype-specific primers. Bulk TCR beta libraries were generated by multiplex PCR with primers targeting V, D and J gene regions. Approximately 85-500 ng of RNA per sample was used as input for bulk TCR library preparation. Bulk TCR beta amplicons were sequenced on an Illumina MiSeq. As for how the authors treated the data: Sample misassignments and low-quality sequencing reads were removed through quality control steps. The CDR3 was defined as the amino acids lying between the Y[YFLI]C motif of the V gene and the [FW]GXGT motif of the J segment. The IMGT database served as the reference for assigning TRBV and TRBJ genes and CDR3 clonotypes. For each sample, TRBV expression was normalized against the mean for the same gene in PBMC from approximately 44 healthy donors. One entry per CDR3 protein sequence results from the TCRdb reprocessing of the reads, with DNA left out. Clone size and V and J calls follow TCRdb, not the original study. The table for this sample lists more than 6,500 distinct CDR3 sequences. Around 29% of the sample is held by the ten biggest clonotypes.

The data were obtained in a study of T cells in severe cutaneous drug reactions (dated by TCRdb to between 2017 and 2020). Describing the broader study: Between the early 2010s and the late 2010s, patients were recruited from Taiwan, Thailand and a European registry network. Only patients with a probable or definite SJS/TEN or DRESS diagnosis by RegiSCAR criteria were enrolled. The Naranjo algorithm and the ALDEN drug causality algorithm were used to assign the culprit drug. Blister fluids/cells, PBMC and other biological samples were taken from patients in the acute stage or the recovery stage. Bulk TCR sequencing was combined with single-cell sequencing, quantitative PCR validation, functional assays and transgenic mouse experiments. To build the libraries, iRepertoire multiplex PCR was used, and the authors pointed to a comparison in which iRepertoire and 5' RACE methods, with or without UMI, captured abundant clonotypes similarly. Overall study outcomes, separate from this receptor: TRBV12-4 usage was strongly increased in CBZ-SJS/TEN patients, averaging roughly 35% in blister cells and roughly 4.8% in PBMC. Whether the public TCR generalizes to SJS/TEN caused by other drugs was noted by the authors as still needing further study. All seven CBZ-SJS/TEN blister samples contained a public TCRbeta CDR3 (mean approximately 15%), which was undetectable or scarce in tolerant-control and healthy-donor PBMC.

Sequenced donors were patients with carbamazepine-induced Stevens-Johnson syndrome or toxic epidermal necrolysis (CBZ-SJS/TEN). Patients with drug-induced severe cutaneous adverse reactions had T cell receptor repertoires profiled by next-generation sequencing to look for drug-specific clonotypes. The RNA was isolated from either blister cells of skin lesions or peripheral blood mononuclear cells. Counted from cysteine to phenylalanine, this CDR3 has 13 amino acids. There is no recorded DNA. The chain is encoded by TRBV12-3 or TRBV12-4 joined to TRBJ2-1; TCRdb's D call, TRBD1, is unchecked because there is no DNA. Material: cells from a skin blister. The cell subset or site tag for this specimen amounts to: unsorted cells from skin lesion blisters. This clonotype was obtained from a human donor with toxic epidermal necrolysis, a severe cutaneous drug reaction. The CDR3 here reads CASSLAIGTKQFF.